This TCR beta chain was sequenced in a study of blood T cell repertoires in COVID-19. Study summary: Donors in the United States, Italy and Spain gave samples during acute or convalescent COVID-19. PBMCs, B-cell-depleted T cells, or T cells were the source of the cDNA or gDNA that made up the material.

Followed longitudinally, the Seattle patients had been enrolled during active infection. Original processing notes: Estimation of nucleated cell counts relied on the amplification of reference gene primers. The data were produced by immunoSEQ multiplex PCR, yet TCRdb's version contains in-frame clones alone and is incomplete. The V and J calls and clone size come from that table; D and trimming were worked out from the DNA. The sample holds about 160,000 clones, approximately 95% seen once. Germline loops: CDR1 SNHLY, CDR2 FYNNEI. The CDR3 extends over 14 amino acids. The V gene end was trimmed by 6 bases and the J gene end by 1 base; junction bases not matched to a gene: 5.

This chain connects TRBV2 to TRBJ1-1, with 7 bases lining up with TRBD1. The sequencing input was peripheral blood. The TCR originated in an older woman with COVID-19, enrolled during active disease. The chain's CDR3 is CASRWDRQNTEAFF. The CDR3 DNA reads TGTGCCAGCAGATGGGACAGACAGAACACTGAAGCTTTCTTT.